This T cell receptor (beta chain) emerged from a study of cytomegalovirus exposure and HLA in healthy donors. General observations from the study: Cytomegalovirus association was assigned to about 150 TCR beta chains. A later examination showed that TCR association rates differed by HLA locus, with DRB1 most and HLA-C fewest.

This clone was observed at least ten times. Its specificity is not known. Researchers ran the PCR with 60 Vbeta and 13 Jbeta primers. Clones were read by immunoSEQ multiplex PCR, and TCRdb kept only the in-frame ones, dropping some. The sample lists approximately 140,000 clones; around 73% were seen once. What was sequenced was PBMCs. The clonotype originates from a woman aged 40 to 49 in good health and CMV-seronegative.

The CDR3 here is CASRETRGDEQFF. As DNA, the CDR3 is TGTGCCAGCAGAGAGACTAGAGGCGATGAGCAGTTCTTC. The chain employs TRBV2 and TRBJ2-1; TRBD2 is a possible D gene (6 bases). Trimming removed 6 bases from V and 8 bases from J, with 14 bases in between. The CDR3 contains 13 residues. CDR1 is SNHLY and CDR2 is FYNNEI in the germline V gene.